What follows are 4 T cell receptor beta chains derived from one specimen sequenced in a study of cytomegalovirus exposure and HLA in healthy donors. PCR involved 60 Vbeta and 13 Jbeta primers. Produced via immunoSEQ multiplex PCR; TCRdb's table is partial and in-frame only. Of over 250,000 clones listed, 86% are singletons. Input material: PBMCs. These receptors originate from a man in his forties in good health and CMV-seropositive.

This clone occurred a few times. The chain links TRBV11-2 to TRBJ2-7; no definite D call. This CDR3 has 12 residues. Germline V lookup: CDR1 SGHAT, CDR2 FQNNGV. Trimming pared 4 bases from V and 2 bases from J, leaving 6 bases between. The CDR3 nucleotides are TGTGCCAGCAGCTATAGAACCTACGAGCAGTACTTC. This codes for CASSYRTYEQYF.

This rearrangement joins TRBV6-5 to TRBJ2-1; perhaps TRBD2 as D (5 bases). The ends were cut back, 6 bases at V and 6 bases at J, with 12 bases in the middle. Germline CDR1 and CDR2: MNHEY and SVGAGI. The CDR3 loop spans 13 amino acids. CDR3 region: CASSRSAANEQFF. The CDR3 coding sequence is TGTGCCAGCAGCCGATCAGCGGCCAATGAGCAGTTCTTC.

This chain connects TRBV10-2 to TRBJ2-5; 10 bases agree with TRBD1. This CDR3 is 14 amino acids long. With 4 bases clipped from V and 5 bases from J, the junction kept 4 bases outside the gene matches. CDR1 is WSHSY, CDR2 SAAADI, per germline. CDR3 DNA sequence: TGCGCCAGCAGTGTCGACAGGGGGCACGAGACCCAGTACTTC. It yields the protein CASSVDRGHETQYF.

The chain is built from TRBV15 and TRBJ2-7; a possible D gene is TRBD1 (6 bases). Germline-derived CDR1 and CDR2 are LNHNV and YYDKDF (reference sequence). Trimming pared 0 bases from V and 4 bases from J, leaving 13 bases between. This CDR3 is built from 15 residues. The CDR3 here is CATSRDPGTPYEQYF. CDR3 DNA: TGTGCCACCAGCAGAGATCCCGGGACACCTTACGAGCAGTACTTC.